The 28 T cell receptor beta chains below all came from one sample that was sequenced in a study of long-term antiretroviral therapy in people with HIV. Survey-level immunoSEQ v3.0 assays were run. Produced via immunoSEQ multiplex PCR; TCRdb's table is partial and in-frame only. The sample carries approximately 17,000 clones, roughly 80% recorded once. The specimen comprised unsorted PBMCs, sampled 1.2 years before starting antiretroviral therapy. These receptors were obtained from a man younger than 40 with HIV.

The chain is built from TRBV5-1 and TRBJ1-4; 11 nucleotides align to TRBD1. The CDR3 sequence is 15 residues long. With V trimmed by 1 base and J by 5 bases, 1 base remained unmatched. CDR1 is SGHRS and CDR2 is YFSETQ in the germline V gene. The CDR3 is CASSLRDRGNEKLFF. In nucleotides, the CDR3 is TGCGCCAGCAGCTTGAGGGACAGGGGGAATGAAAAACTGTTTTTT.

This sequence joins TRBV6-5 and TRBJ2-3; 11 bases align to TRBD2. The CDR3 runs to 15 residues. Germline CDR1 and CDR2: MNHEY and SVGAGI. V shed 6 bases and J 2 bases; nucleotides not matched to a gene: 4. In DNA form, the CDR3 reads TGTGCCAGCAGATTAGCGGGGGGGGACACAGATACGCAGTATTTT. Encoded protein: CASRLAGGDTDTQYF.

The rearrangement uses TRBV28 and TRBJ1-5; D ambiguous. This CDR3 is built from 15 residues. CDR1 and CDR2 from the germline V gene are MDHEN and SYDVKM. V was trimmed by 2 bases and J by 0 bases, leaving 8 bases between them. CDR3 in DNA: TGTGCCAGCAGTTTAAGATCGACTAGCAATCAGCCCCAGCATTTT. This sequence encodes CASSLRSTSNQPQHF.

This sequence joins TRBV11-2 and TRBJ1-5, with a tentative D call TRBD1 (5 bases). CDR3 length: 15 residues. V lost 0 bases and J 1 base, leaving 7 bases between the germline ends. Looked up from germline, CDR1 is SGHAT and CDR2 is FQNNGV. CDR3 region: CASSLEGESNQPQHF. The CDR3, as DNA: TGTGCCAGCAGCTTAGAAGGGGAGAGCAATCAGCCCCAGCATTTT.

This clone has only a few counts. V is TRBV2 and J is TRBJ2-1; 13 nucleotides match TRBD2. After removal of 2 bases from V and 0 bases from J, the junction contained 7 bases not matched to a gene. The CDR3 loop spans 19 amino acids. The germline V gene has CDR1 SNHLY and CDR2 FYNNEI. The CDR3 DNA is TGTGCCAGCAGTGAACCCCGGACTAGCGGGGGTGGCTCCTACAATGAGCAGTTCTTC. Protein: CASSEPRTSGGGSYNEQFF.

V and J are TRBV29-1 and TRBJ2-6; no reliable D call. CDR3 length equals 13 residues. V lost 4 bases and J lost 4, with 8 bases in between. Germline V CDR1 and CDR2: SQVTM, ANQGSEA. The CDR3 DNA follows: TGCAGCGTTGCAACAGCCGGGGCCAACGTCCTGACTTTC. Its protein is CSVATAGANVLTF.

V and J are TRBV7-2 and TRBJ1-1; a possible D gene is TRBD1 (5 bases). Trimming shortened V by 2 bases and J by 2 bases, and 15 bases separated the two germline ends. The germline CDR1 and CDR2 sequences are SGHTA and FQGNSA. The CDR3 has 16 residues. CDR3 nucleotide sequence: TGTGCCAGCAGCTTACTCGGCAGGGCGCCCAACACTGAAGCTTTCTTT. It codes for CASSLLGRAPNTEAFF.

The J gene is TRBJ2-5, the V gene TRBV18; tentative D call: TRBD1 (6 bases). V was trimmed by 8 bases and J by 2 bases, leaving 15 bases between them. Germline V gene lookup returns CDR1 KGHSH and CDR2 LQKENI. This CDR3 comprises 14 residues. The DNA of the CDR3 is TGTGCCAGCCCCCGACAGGCCACTCAAGAGACCCAGTACTTC. Encoded protein: CASPRQATQETQYF.

In this sample, this clone turned up once. This chain's CDR3 is CARQGDSTEAFF. DNA for the CDR3: TGCGCCAGACAGGGCGATTCCACTGAAGCTTTCTTT. V gene TRBV10-1 combines with J gene TRBJ1-1, with D perhaps TRBD1 (6 bases). CDR3 length: 12 residues. V shed 9 bases and J shed 4 bases, with 12 bases lying between them. Germline loops: CDR1 WNHNN, CDR2 SYGVQD (reference sequence).

The J gene is TRBJ2-7, the V gene TRBV6-5, with TRBD1 matching 7 bases. Germline V gene data show CDR1 as MNHEY and CDR2 as SVGAGI. The CDR3 sequence is 15 residues long. V gave up 6 bases and J gave up 5 bases; unmatched junction bases: 13. CDR3 in DNA: TGTGCCAGCAGCCCACGACAGGGTTCCCCTCACGAGCAGTACTTC. Amino acid sequence: CASSPRQGSPHEQYF.

The chain is built from TRBV7-6 and TRBJ2-3, with D possibly being TRBD1 (6 bases). Trimming shortened V by 2 bases and J by 8 bases, and 14 bases separated the two germline ends. CDR1 and CDR2 (germline): SGHVS, FNYEAQ. CDR3 length: 14 residues. This CDR3 is CASSLRGGAGTQYF. The DNA of the CDR3 is TGTGCCAGCAGCTTAAGAGGGGGAGCTGGTACGCAGTATTTT.

The chain combines TRBV27 with TRBJ1-5, with D possibly TRBD1 on 6 matching bases. The CDR3 consists of 15 residues. The ends were cut back, 6 bases at V and 4 bases at J, with 16 bases in the middle. Germline loops: CDR1 MNHEY, CDR2 SMNVEV (reference sequence). Written as DNA, the CDR3 is TGTGCCAGCAGGCCCTCGACAGGAGGTAATCAGCCCCAGCATTTT. Translated, it gives CASRPSTGGNQPQHF.

The chain combines TRBV4-3 with TRBJ2-1; 13 bases map to TRBD2. Germline lookup yields CDR1 LGHNA and CDR2 YSLEER. This CDR3 region has 17 residues. With V trimmed by 0 bases and J by 8 bases, 7 bases remained unmatched. The CDR3 sequence: CASSQDTRTSGRDEQFF. For the CDR3, the DNA is TGCGCCAGCAGCCAAGATACAAGGACTAGCGGGAGAGATGAGCAGTTCTTC.

The chain joins TRBV5-1 to TRBJ2-3; the D is unclear. CDR1 and CDR2 from the germline V gene are SGHRS and YFSETQ. V lost 7 bases to trimming and J lost 0 bases, with 15 bases between them. This CDR3 comprises 15 residues. Here the CDR3 reads CASRYIMSSTDTQYF. CDR3 sequence (DNA): TGCGCCAGCCGGTATATTATGTCGAGCACAGATACGCAGTATTTT. Full variable domain (missing parts from reference TRBV5-1 and TRBJ2-3): KAGVTQTPRYLIKTRGQQVTLSCSPISGHRSVSWYQQTPGQGLQFLFEYFSETQRNKGNFPGRFSGRQFSNSRSEMNVSTLELGDSALYLCASRYIMSSTDTQYFGPGTRLTVL.

This chain connects TRBV5-4 to TRBJ2-7; 7 nucleotides align to TRBD2. The CDR3 contains 15 residues. Per the germline V gene, CDR1 is SGHNT and CDR2 is YYREEE (reference sequence). V shed 4 bases and J 4 bases; nucleotides not matched to a gene: 11. The CDR3 reads CASSMAAGAEYEQYF. CDR3 DNA sequence: TGTGCCAGCAGCATGGCGGCGGGAGCAGAGTACGAGCAGTACTTC.

This chain connects TRBV7-8 to TRBJ2-7, with D unclear. Trimming shortened V by 3 bases and J by 4 bases, and 13 bases separated the two germline ends. CDR1 and CDR2 (germline): SGHVS, FQNEAQ. The CDR3 extends over 14 amino acids. Here the CDR3 DNA reads TGTGCCAGCAGCTTGGACCACTCAACATACGAGCAGTACTTC. It is translated as CASSLDHSTYEQYF. The full variable domain, in which reference TRBV7-8 and TRBJ2-7 provide the parts outside the CDR3, is GAGVSQSPRYKVAKRGQDVALRCDPISGHVSLFWYQQALGQGPEFLTYFQNEAQLDKSGLPSDRFFAERPEGSVSTLKIQRTQQEDSAVYLCASSLDHSTYEQYFGPGTRLTVT.

This clone was recorded a few times. The gene calls are TRBV9 and TRBJ2-7; the match to TRBD1 covers 9 bases. The CDR3 is made up of 14 amino acids. CDR1 and CDR2 from the germline V gene are SGDLS and YYNGEE. With 0 bases clipped from V and 3 bases from J, the junction kept 1 base outside the gene matches. CDR3 amino acids: CASSVAGQGYEQYF. In DNA form, the CDR3 reads TGTGCCAGCAGCGTAGCGGGACAGGGCTACGAGCAGTACTTC. The whole variable domain, filled in from reference TRBV9 and TRBJ2-7, reads DSGVTQTPKHLITATGQRVTLRCSPRSGDLSVYWYQQSLDQGLQFLIQYYNGEERAKGNILERFSAQQFPDLHSELNLSSLELGDSALYFCASSVAGQGYEQYFGPGTRLTVT.

The J gene is TRBJ2-7, the V gene TRBV7-9; no definite D call. The germline V gene encodes CDR1 SEHNR and CDR2 FQNEAQ (reference sequence). The CDR3 extends over 17 amino acids. The ends were cut back, 2 bases at V and 6 bases at J, with 23 bases in the middle. The CDR3 DNA is TGTGCCAGCAGCTTATATCACGGTAATGGTTTCGGATCCGAGCAGTACTTC. It yields the protein CASSLYHGNGFGSEQYF.

The chain uses TRBV5-4 and TRBJ1-1; no clear D. V dropped 4 bases and J dropped 0 bases, with 10 bases sitting between them. Germline V CDR1 and CDR2: SGHNT, YYREEE (reference sequence). This CDR3 is 14 amino acids long. CDR3 bases: TGTGCCAGCAGCACCGACGGGGTGAACACTGAAGCTTTCTTT. This encodes CASSTDGVNTEAFF.

J is TRBJ1-1 and V is TRBV5-1; 7 nucleotides agree with TRBD1. This CDR3 has 14 residues. Germline CDR1 and CDR2: SGHRS and YFSETQ. The trim removed 5 bases at V and 0 bases at J, leaving 4 bases unmatched. CDR3 coding DNA: TGCGCCAGCAGGCCCGGGACAGTGAACACTGAAGCTTTCTTT. This gives the protein CASRPGTVNTEAFF.

The chain recombines TRBV19 with TRBJ1-4, with D hard to call. The V end lost 8 bases, the J end lost 7 bases, and 17 bases lay between the germline ends. The CDR3 covers 14 residues. Germline V gene sequence: CDR1 LNHDA, CDR2 SQIVND (reference sequence). CDR3 coding DNA: TGTGCCAGTTGTCCCCACGGTCGGGGTGAAAAACTGTTTTTT. Translated: CASCPHGRGEKLFF.

This clone was seen a single time. V and J are TRBV6-1 and TRBJ1-5; TRBD1 aligns across 9 bases. The CDR3 totals 15 residues. Germline V gene data show CDR1 as MNHNS and CDR2 as SASEGT. V was pared by 3 bases and J by 6 bases, with 6 bases of the junction left unmatched. CDR3 in amino acids: CASSDTTGGTQPQHF. The CDR3 DNA follows: TGTGCCAGCAGTGATACCACAGGGGGCACTCAGCCCCAGCATTTT.

J is TRBJ2-2 and V is TRBV29-1, with unresolved D. Germline V lookup: CDR1 SQVTM, CDR2 ANQGSEA. The CDR3 has 14 amino acids. Trimming pared 1 base from V and 5 bases from J, leaving 11 bases between. Here the CDR3 reads CSVEVGSLTGELFF. The CDR3 nucleotides read TGCAGCGTTGAAGTCGGAAGTCTAACCGGGGAGCTGTTTTTT.

This chain links TRBV4-3 with TRBJ1-1; TRBD1 matches 7 bases. Trimming cost V 5 bases and J 7 bases; bases outside gene matches: 10. CDR3 length: 14 amino acids. Germline V lookup: CDR1 LGHNA, CDR2 YSLEER. The CDR3 protein is CASSTGQSGVEAFF. The CDR3 DNA reads TGCGCCAGCAGCACGGGACAGTCCGGAGTTGAAGCTTTCTTT.

The V gene is TRBV7-3, the J gene TRBJ2-3; perhaps TRBD1 as D (5 bases). Trimming removed 5 bases from V and 0 bases from J, with 12 bases in between. This CDR3 is built from 15 residues. Germline assignment: CDR1 SGHTA and CDR2 FQGTGA. The CDR3 region is CASSPQGGSTDTQYF. CDR3 DNA sequence: TGTGCCAGCAGCCCCCAGGGCGGTAGCACAGATACGCAGTATTTT.

The rearrangement uses TRBV6-5 and TRBJ1-2, with TRBD1 matching over 7 bases. V gave up 6 bases and J gave up 2 bases; unmatched junction bases: 6. The germline V gene encodes CDR1 MNHEY and CDR2 SVGAGI. The CDR3 runs to 14 residues. CDR3 nucleotide sequence: TGTGCCAGCAGACAGCCGACAGGGAACTATGGCTACACCTTC. Amino acid sequence: CASRQPTGNYGYTF.

The chain has TRBV7-6 and TRBJ2-1; D is ambiguous. Trimming pared 6 bases from V and 6 bases from J, leaving 9 bases between. This CDR3 region has 12 residues. The germline CDR1 and CDR2 sequences are SGHVS and FNYEAQ. CDR3: CASSQVANEQFF. In DNA, the CDR3 is TGTGCCAGCAGTCAGGTTGCCAATGAGCAGTTCTTC.

This chain joins TRBV6-5 and TRBJ2-3; 7 nucleotides align to TRBD2. V was clipped by 2 bases and J by 1 base; unmatched bases: 3. CDR3 length: 15 amino acids. The germline V gene encodes CDR1 MNHEY and CDR2 SVGAGI. The chain's CDR3 is CASSYGLAGTDTQYF. CDR3 bases: TGTGCCAGCAGTTACGGCCTAGCGGGCACAGATACGCAGTATTTT.